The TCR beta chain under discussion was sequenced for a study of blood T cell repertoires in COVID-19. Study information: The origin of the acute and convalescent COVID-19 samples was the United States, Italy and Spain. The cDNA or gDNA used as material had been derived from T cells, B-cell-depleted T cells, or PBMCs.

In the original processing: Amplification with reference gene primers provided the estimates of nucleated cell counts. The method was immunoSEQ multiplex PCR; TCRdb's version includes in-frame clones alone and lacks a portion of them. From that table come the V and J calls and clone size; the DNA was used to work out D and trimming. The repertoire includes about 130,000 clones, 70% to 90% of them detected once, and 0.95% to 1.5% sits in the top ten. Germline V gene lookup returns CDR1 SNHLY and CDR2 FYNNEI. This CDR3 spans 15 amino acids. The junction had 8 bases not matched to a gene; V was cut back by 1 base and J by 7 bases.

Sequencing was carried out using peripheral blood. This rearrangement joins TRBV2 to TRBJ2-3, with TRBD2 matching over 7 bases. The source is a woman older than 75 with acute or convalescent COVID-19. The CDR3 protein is CASSEVARGFNTQYF. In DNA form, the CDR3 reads TGTGCCAGCAGTGAAGTAGCGCGGGGGTTTAATACGCAGTATTTT.